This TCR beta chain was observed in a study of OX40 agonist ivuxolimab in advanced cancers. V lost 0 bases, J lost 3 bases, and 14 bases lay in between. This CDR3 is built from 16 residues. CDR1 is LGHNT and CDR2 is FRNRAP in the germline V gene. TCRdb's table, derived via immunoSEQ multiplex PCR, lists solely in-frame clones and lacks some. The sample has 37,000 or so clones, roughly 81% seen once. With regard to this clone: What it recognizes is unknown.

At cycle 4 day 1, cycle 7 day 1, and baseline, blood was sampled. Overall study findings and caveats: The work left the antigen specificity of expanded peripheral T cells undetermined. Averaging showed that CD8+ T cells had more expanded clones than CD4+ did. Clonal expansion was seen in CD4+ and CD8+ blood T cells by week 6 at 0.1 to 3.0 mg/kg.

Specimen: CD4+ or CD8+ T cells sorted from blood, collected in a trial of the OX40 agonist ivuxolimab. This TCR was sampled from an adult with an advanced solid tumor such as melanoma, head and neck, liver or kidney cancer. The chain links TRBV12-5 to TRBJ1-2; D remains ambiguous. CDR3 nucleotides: TGTGCTAGTGGTTTGGTACTTTTCGGGCAGGACTATGGCTACACCTTC. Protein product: CASGLVLFGQDYGYTF. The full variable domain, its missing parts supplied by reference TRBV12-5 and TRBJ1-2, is DARVTQTPRHKVTEMGQEVTMRCQPILGHNTVFWYRQTMMQGLELLAYFRNRAPLDDSGMPKDRFSAEMPDATLATLKIQPSEPRDSAVYFCASGLVLFGQDYGYTFGSGTRLTVV.